The 2 T cell receptor beta chains below were found in one sample sequenced in a study of T cell repertoires in cytomegalovirus infection. TCRdb re-derived calls from the reads in MiXCR, one entry per CDR3 protein. Of fewer than 350,000 distinct CDR3 sequences in the sample, around a tenth are singletons; the top ten hold about 3.9%. The sample comprised PBMCs. The receptor set was obtained from a human donor in good health (CMV status not recorded). Some clones in this sample may be carry-over from other donors' samples.

The chain combines TRBV7-6 with TRBJ2-3; unclear D gene. Trimming took off 1 base at V and 5 bases at J, with 10 bases between the two ends. Germline V gives CDR1 SGHVS, CDR2 FNYEAQ. This CDR3 has 14 amino acids. The CDR3 sequence is CASSLVMRLDTQYF. The CDR3 bases are TGTGCCAGCAGCTTAGTGATGAGGCTAGATACGCAGTATTTT.

The rearrangement uses TRBV5-1 and TRBJ1-1; 7 bases are a match to TRBD1. The CDR3 consists of 14 residues. V dropped 0 bases and J dropped 3; count of bases not matched to a gene: 2. Germline V gene sequence: CDR1 SGHRS, CDR2 YFSETQ. CDR3 in DNA: TGCGCCAGCAGCTTGGAGACAGGGCACACTGAAGCTTTCTTT. This gives the protein CASSLETGHTEAFF.